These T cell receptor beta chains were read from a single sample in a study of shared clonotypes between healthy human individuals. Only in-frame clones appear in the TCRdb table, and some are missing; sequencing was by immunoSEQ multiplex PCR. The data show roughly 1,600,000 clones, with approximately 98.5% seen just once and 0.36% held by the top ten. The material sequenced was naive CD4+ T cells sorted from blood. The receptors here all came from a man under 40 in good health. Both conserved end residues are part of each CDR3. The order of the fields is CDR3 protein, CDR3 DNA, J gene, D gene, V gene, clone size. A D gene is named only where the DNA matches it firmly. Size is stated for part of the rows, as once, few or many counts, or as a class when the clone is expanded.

CASVGDSQVHNYGYTF,TGTGCCAGCGTCGGGGACTCCCAGGTCCACAACTATGGCTACACCTTC,TRBJ1-2,.,TRBV2,.
CASSPRGQGGEGPQHF,TGTGCCAGCTCACCACGAGGACAGGGAGGGGAAGGGCCCCAGCATTTT,TRBJ1-5,TRBD1,TRBV18,.
CASSLIRGGTQETQYF,TGCGCCAGCAGCTTAATCAGAGGCGGGACCCAAGAGACCCAGTACTTC,TRBJ2-5,.,TRBV5-1,once
CASSDPNEKLFF,TGTGCCAGCAGTGACCCCAATGAAAAACTGTTTTTT,TRBJ1-4,.,TRBV25-1,.
CASSLETGGFTEAFF,TGTGCCAGCTCACTAGAGACCGGGGGATTCACTGAAGCTTTCTTT,TRBJ1-1,.,TRBV18,.
CASSSSGLYQETQYF,TGTGCCAGCAGCTCTAGCGGCCTGTACCAAGAGACCCAGTACTTC,TRBJ2-5,TRBD2,TRBV6-1,.
CASSPSYTDTQYF,TGTGCCAGCAGCCCTTCATACACAGATACGCAGTATTTT,TRBJ2-3,.,TRBV13,.
CASSLLDRVSKGTEAFF,TGTGCCAGCAGCTTGTTGGACAGGGTTTCTAAGGGCACTGAAGCTTTCTTT,TRBJ1-1,TRBD1,TRBV5-6,.
CASRIGPPYEQYF,TGTGCCAGCAGAATAGGTCCCCCCTACGAGCAGTACTTC,TRBJ2-7,.,TRBV5-5,once
CASSQGIDGGELFF,TGTGCCAGCAGCCAGGGAATCGACGGCGGGGAGCTGTTTTTT,TRBJ2-2,.,TRBV2,.
CASSSTPRGGGIGRNEKLFF,TGTGCCAGCAGCTCGACGCCCCGTGGAGGGGGCATCGGGAGGAATGAAAAACTGTTTTTT,TRBJ1-4,TRBD1,TRBV5-5,.
CASSLRDRGYEQYF,TGTGCCAGCAGCTTACGGGACAGGGGCTACGAGCAGTACTTC,TRBJ2-7,TRBD1,TRBV7-8,.
CSVEPTGDTEAFF,TGCAGCGTTGAACCGACAGGGGACACTGAAGCTTTCTTT,TRBJ1-1,TRBD1,TRBV29-1,.
CAWSPVDGELFF,TGTGCCTGGAGTCCAGTTGACGGGGAGCTGTTTTTT,TRBJ2-2,.,TRBV30,.
CASNRNTEAFF,TGTGCCAGCAACAGGAACACTGAAGCTTTCTTT,TRBJ1-1,.,TRBV2,.
CASSYRDREYEQYF,TGTGCCAGCAGCTACCGGGACAGGGAATACGAGCAGTACTTC,TRBJ2-7,TRBD1,TRBV5-4,.
CASSLVVFSGRYGELFF,TGTGCCAGCAGCTTAGTAGTTTTCTCGGGGCGATACGGGGAGCTGTTTTTT,TRBJ2-2,.,TRBV11-2,once
CASSWKDTSNEQFF,TGTGCCAGCAGTTGGAAAGACACCTCCAATGAGCAGTTCTTC,TRBJ2-1,.,TRBV27,.
CATLEQPSSYNEQFF,TGTGCCACCCTCGAGCAACCAAGCTCCTACAATGAGCAGTTCTTC,TRBJ2-1,.,TRBV10-3,once
CASSVVGGALEEQFF,TGTGCCAGCAGCGTAGTAGGGGGAGCCCTCGAGGAGCAGTTCTTC,TRBJ2-1,.,TRBV9,.
CASSLSLAGGHEQFF,TGTGCCAGCAGCCTAAGTCTAGCGGGAGGACACGAGCAGTTCTTC,TRBJ2-1,TRBD2,TRBV14,.
CASSDLLAWDQPQHF,TGTGCCAGCAGTGATTTACTTGCCTGGGATCAGCCCCAGCATTTT,TRBJ1-5,.,TRBV2,.
CASSPTSGYYEQYF,TGTGCCAGCAGCCCGACTAGCGGGTACTACGAGCAGTACTTC,TRBJ2-7,TRBD2,TRBV14,.
CASSPRTGTYGYTF,TGCGCCAGCAGCCCTAGGACAGGAACCTATGGCTACACCTTC,TRBJ1-2,TRBD1,TRBV5-1,.